The clone carrying this TCR beta chain was seen only a few times. What it recognizes is unknown. The data stem from a study of T-cell reconstitution after alpha-beta-depleted transplantation in children. The study's findings and limits: T-cell numbers and diversity one year post-transplant derived largely from freshly generated T cells. About two months after transplant, alpha-beta T cells reportedly came from several hundred expanded graft clones.

CDR3 size: 16 residues. CDR1 is DFQATT and CDR2 is SNEGSKA in the germline V gene (reference sequence). Deletions cut 3 bases from V and 0 bases from J, with 15 bases between. For TCRbeta, the library was prepared with unique molecular identifiers. TCRdb redid the calling of the PCR reads with MiXCR, one entry per CDR3 protein. This table has about 470,000 distinct CDR3 sequences, approximately 42% appearing once. The TCR originated in a girl aged 2-9 years with aplastic anemia, due to receive a stem cell transplant. The chain joins TRBV20-1 to TRBJ2-1; D gene ambiguous. Specimen: PBMCs, collected before TCRalphabeta/CD19-depleted stem cell transplant. The CDR3 coding sequence is TGCAGTGCTAGTCTTCGTAGCCCACACTCCTACAATGAGCAGTTCTTC. Encoded protein: CSASLRSPHSYNEQFF.